The present entry profiles one T cell receptor beta chain with its context. What this receptor recognizes is not known. Per-base qualities were not stored, and no clone one base away is much larger. Collaborating institutions collected whole blood in K2EDTA tubes following their own protocols. For TCRbeta analysis, collaborators shipped samples as frozen whole blood, isolated PBMCs, or DNA extracted from either of those sample types. This specimen belongs to a study of blood T cell repertoires in COVID-19 (dated by TCRdb to between 2020 and 2021). Regarding the research as a whole: Samples covering the acute and convalescent phases of COVID-19 were provided by collaborators in the United States, Italy and Spain. The material from the prospective study consisted of cDNA or gDNA derived from T cells, B-cell-depleted T cells, or PBMCs. Subjects who had been exposed to COVID-19, were actively infected with it, or had recovered from it provided the deeply sampled blood TCRbeta repertoires that made up the dataset. The repertoires were made available in a free public database intended to serve as a resource for research on the immune response to SARS-CoV-2. The samples were drawn from two sources: the first 160 participants of the ongoing ImmuneRACE study, and 1,200 or so subjects contributed by 6 global collaborators. A de-identified subject ID, COVID-19 status, age in years and sex were almost always included in the sample metadata. HLA class I and class II types, where available, came from metadata supplied by the sample provider rather than from assay-based typing.

From cysteine to phenylalanine, the CDR3 is 10 amino acids long. Kept here is only the CDR3 DNA, which spans 30 bases and is read in frame from base 1. A distance of 11 bases separates the germline ends of V and J, which lose 10 bases and 8 bases respectively. CDR1 and CDR2 are read off the germline V gene as SGHVS and FQNEAQ. The immunoSEQ Assay, a bias-controlled multiplex PCR, was used to amplify TCRbeta CDR3 regions from genomic DNA. The paper's data handling went like this. The number of nucleated cells in each sample was estimated from the amplification of reference gene primers within the assay. To quantify the absolute abundance of each unique TCRbeta CDR3 rearrangement, sequence reads were collapsed and filtered. For each sample, productive Simpson clonality was calculated as the square root of Simpson's diversity index across productive rearrangements. TCRdb provides this immuneACCESS table in a form limited to in-frame rearrangements. Some clones are lacking; in checked studies, under half of them reflect an unresolved V gene, and why the rest are absent is not known. Clone size and V and J calls were adopted from that table, with D and trimming inferred from the DNA. Counted in this sample were roughly 260,000 clones; about 89% of them appeared once. Less than 3% of the sample is held by the ten biggest clonotypes.

The research as a whole found: The quantity of clinical and demographic metadata differed by source and by participant and was supplied without curation.

Sequencing input: peripheral blood. This clonotype was obtained from a woman aged 45-65 years with acute or convalescent COVID-19. The chain was built from TRBV7-8 and TRBJ1-1; a tentative D match to TRBD1 spans 6 bases. In nucleotides, the sequence is TGTGCCATATCCGACAGGGAAGCTTTCTTT. This gives the protein CAISDREAFF.